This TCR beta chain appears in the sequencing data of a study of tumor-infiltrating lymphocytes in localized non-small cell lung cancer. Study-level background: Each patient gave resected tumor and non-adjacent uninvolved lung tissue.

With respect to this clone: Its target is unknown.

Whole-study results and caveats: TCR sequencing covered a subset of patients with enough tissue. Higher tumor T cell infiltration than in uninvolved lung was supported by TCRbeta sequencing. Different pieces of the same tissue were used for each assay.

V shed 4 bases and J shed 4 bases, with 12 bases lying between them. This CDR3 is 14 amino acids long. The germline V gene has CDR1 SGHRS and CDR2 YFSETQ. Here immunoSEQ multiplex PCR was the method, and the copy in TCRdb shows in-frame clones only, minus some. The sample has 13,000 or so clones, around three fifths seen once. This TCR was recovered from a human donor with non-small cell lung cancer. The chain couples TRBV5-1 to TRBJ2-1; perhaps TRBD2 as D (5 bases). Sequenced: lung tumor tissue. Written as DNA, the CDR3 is TGCGCCAGCAGCAGCCAACTAGTGTACAATGAGCAGTTCTTC. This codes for CASSSQLVYNEQFF.